This T cell receptor (beta chain) was recorded in a study of T cell responses to AZD1222 COVID-19 vaccine. Trimming shortened V by 5 bases and J by 0 bases, and 15 bases separated the two germline ends. The CDR3 has 16 residues. Germline loops: CDR1 SGHTA, CDR2 FQGTGA. Findings and limits, study-wide: Donors, mostly white British, included more females; clonal diversity was possibly underestimated. Close to half of all spike-specific TCRs reportedly target regions of the variants that are unmutated. Two AZD1222 administrations were followed by greater Spike-specific TCR breadth and depth.

The method was immunoSEQ multiplex PCR; TCRdb's version includes in-frame clones alone and lacks a portion of them. The sample records roughly 25,000 clones, about 86% being singletons. This clone was detected once. Its antigen is not known. This chain joins TRBV7-3 and TRBJ2-3, with D possibly TRBD2 on 6 matching bases. This specimen was peripheral blood, taken 28 days after the second AZD1222 dose. This receptor was obtained from an adult who received the AZD1222 COVID-19 vaccine. As DNA, the CDR3 is TGTGCCAGCAGCCCCGCCCTCAGCGGGAGCACAGATACGCAGTATTTT. Translated: CASSPALSGSTDTQYF.